This T cell receptor (beta chain) derives from a study of a mutant IDH1 vaccine in newly diagnosed glioma. The wider study: Standard pretreatment was either radiotherapy, temozolomide, or, for most, radiochemotherapy with temozolomide.

The CDR3 is 14 residues long. CDR1 and CDR2 (germline): MNHEY, SMNVEV (reference sequence). The trim removed 6 bases at V and 2 bases at J, leaving 5 bases unmatched. The time point denotes: week 35, safety follow-up. The vaccine gave 300 ug of a 20-mer mutant IDH1 peptide subcutaneously per dose. Points on this clone: As yet, its antigen is unknown.

TCRdb's table, derived via immunoSEQ multiplex PCR, lists solely in-frame clones and lacks some. The sample shows over 40,000 clones, 80% to 90% of them seen only once. The material sequenced was PBMCs, taken from a glioma patient whose treatment included an IDH1 peptide vaccine. The genes are TRBV27 and TRBJ1-2, with 8 nucleotides matching TRBD1. This clonotype was obtained from a man aged 35 to 55 with glioma. This CDR3 is CASRAGGFNYGYTF. The CDR3 bases are TGTGCCAGCAGGGCAGGGGGCTTCAACTATGGCTACACCTTC.